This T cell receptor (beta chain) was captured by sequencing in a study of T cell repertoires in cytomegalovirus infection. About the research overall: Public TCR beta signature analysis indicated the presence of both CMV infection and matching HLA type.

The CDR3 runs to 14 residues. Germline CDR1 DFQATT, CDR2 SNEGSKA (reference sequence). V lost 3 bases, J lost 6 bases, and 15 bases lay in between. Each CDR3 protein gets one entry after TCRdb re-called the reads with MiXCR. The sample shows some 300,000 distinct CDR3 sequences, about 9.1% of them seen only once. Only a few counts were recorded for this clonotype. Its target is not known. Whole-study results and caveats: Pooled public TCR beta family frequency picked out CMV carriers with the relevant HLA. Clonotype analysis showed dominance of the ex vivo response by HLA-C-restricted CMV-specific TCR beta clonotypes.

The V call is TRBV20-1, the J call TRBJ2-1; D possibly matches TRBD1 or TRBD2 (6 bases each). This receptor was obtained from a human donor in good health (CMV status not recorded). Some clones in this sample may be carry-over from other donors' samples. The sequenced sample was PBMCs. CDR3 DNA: TGCAGTGCTAGGAGGGGGGACAACCCCAATGAGCAGTTCTTC. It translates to CSARRGDNPNEQFF.